This TCR beta chain appears in the sequencing data of a study of cytomegalovirus exposure and HLA in healthy donors. Primers: 60 Vbeta forward and 13 Jbeta reverse. Assay: immunoSEQ multiplex PCR; the TCRdb copy retains only in-frame clones and omits some. The sample includes 170,000 or so clones, about 80% of them seen just once. There are 17 residues in the CDR3. Trimming removed 4 bases from V and 1 base from J; junction bases left unmatched: 11. Germline assignment: CDR1 SGHVS and CDR2 FNYEAQ. The V and J genes are TRBV7-6 and TRBJ2-7, with 9 bases fitting TRBD1. This sequence was found in a man aged 25-45 years in good health and CMV-seropositive. Sequenced sample: PBMCs. In DNA form, the CDR3 reads TGTGCCAGCAGCTCAACTATAGGGACAGGGCAATCCTACGAGCAGTACTTC. As protein: CASSSTIGTGQSYEQYF.